Sequencing of this T cell receptor (beta chain) was carried out in a study of Ad26.COV2.S vaccination and SARS-CoV-2 variants. Study-wide background: Once or twice, 56 days apart, Ad26.COV2.S was delivered intramuscularly. Findings of the study overall: There was a possibility that the TCR breadth and depth analyses underestimated total T cell responses. Across vaccine and placebo recipients, the breadth of non-spike TCRs was similar.

The treatment is: roughly 18 received Ad26.COV2.S at low or high dose, single or two shots; a few received placebo; per-sample allocation not given. Sampling was done on day 63 after the first vaccine or placebo injection. Boston hosted the donor, who was an adult aged 18-55 years. Repertoires were generated with immunoSEQ multiplex PCR, while TCRdb's copy carries only in-frame clones and drops some. The sample lists 350,000 to 450,000 clones, roughly 85% occurring once. This clone was counted between two and nine times. Its antigen is unidentified. The germline V gene has CDR1 LGHNA and CDR2 YSLEER. The CDR3 covers 17 residues. J gave up 2 bases and V 0 bases, and 7 bases lay outside the gene matches.

Sequencing used peripheral blood, obtained in a trial of Ad26.COV2.S vaccine versus placebo. The chain joins TRBV4-3 to TRBJ1-3; 7 nucleotides line up with TRBD1. This TCR came from a person between 18 and 65 years old who received the Ad26.COV2.S COVID-19 vaccine or a placebo. The DNA for the CDR3 is TGCGCCAGCAGCCAAGATCCCCCGGGACAGACTGGAAACACCATATATTTT. Its protein is CASSQDPPGQTGNTIYF.